Each of the 19 T cell receptor beta chains below was sequenced from the same sample in a study of blood T cell repertoires in COVID-19. Repertoires were generated with immunoSEQ multiplex PCR, while TCRdb's copy carries only in-frame clones and drops some. The sample contains around 150,000 clones, about nine tenths of which appear only once. The source material was peripheral blood. The source of these receptors is a man younger than 45 with COVID-19, enrolled during active disease.

The chain uses TRBV7-2 and TRBJ2-1; 12 bases align to TRBD2. The germline CDR1 and CDR2 sequences are SGHTA and FQGNSA. The CDR3 contains 15 residues. V lost 4 bases and J lost 8; bases outside the gene matches: 6. The CDR3 nucleotides read TGTGCCAGCAGCTCGCCTAGCGGGGGGGTCCATGAGCAGTTCTTC. This translates into CASSSPSGGVHEQFF.

The V gene is TRBV29-1, the J gene TRBJ2-2; 7 bases line up with TRBD1. This CDR3 has 13 amino acids. The V gene's germline CDR1 is SQVTM and CDR2 ANQGSEA. The V gene end was trimmed by 5 bases and the J gene end by 5 bases; junction bases not matched to a gene: 5. The CDR3 sequence is CSVRGQFTGELFF. CDR3 sequence (DNA): TGCAGCGTTCGGGGACAGTTTACCGGGGAGCTGTTTTTT.

The chain's CDR3 is CASSLGGGAIYGYTF. The CDR3 DNA sequence: TGCGCCAGCAGCCTGGGCGGGGGCGCAATCTATGGCTACACCTTC. This chain uses TRBV5-1 with TRBJ1-2; possible D gene TRBD1, 6 bases. The CDR3 is 15 amino acids. Trimming cost V 4 bases and J 4 bases, with 17 bases left between them. Per the germline V gene, CDR1 is SGHRS and CDR2 is YFSETQ.

This clone was seen just once. The chain couples TRBV24-1 to TRBJ2-2; 11 bases are shared with TRBD2. CDR1 KGHDR and CDR2 SFDVKD come from the germline V gene. There are 16 residues in the CDR3. The V gene end was trimmed by 7 bases and the J gene end by 5 bases; junction bases not matched to a gene: 8. The CDR3 region is CATRTGWTSGTGELFF. CDR3 nucleotide sequence: TGTGCCACCAGGACTGGTTGGACTAGCGGGACCGGGGAGCTGTTTTTT.

CDR3 DNA sequence: TGTGCCAGCACCTCGACAGGGGGCGTATACAATGAGCAGTTCTTC. Amino acids: CASTSTGGVYNEQFF. J is TRBJ2-1 and V is TRBV6-5, with 10 bases fitting TRBD1. The V gene end was trimmed by 7 bases and the J gene end by 4 bases; junction bases not matched to a gene: 7. From germline, CDR1 is MNHEY and CDR2 SVGAGI. This CDR3 has 15 residues.

The chain uses TRBV6-2 or TRBV6-3 and TRBJ1-5; D uncertain. V was cut by 4 bases and J by 1 base, with 17 bases left in between. The CDR3 contains 17 residues. The germline CDR1 and CDR2 sequences are MNHEY and SVGEGT. CDR3 residues: CASSFVRWATSNQPQHF. In nucleotides, the CDR3 is TGTGCCAGCAGTTTTGTAAGATGGGCGACCAGCAATCAGCCCCAGCATTTT.

The gene calls are TRBV6-1 and TRBJ1-6; possibly TRBD1 for D (6 bases). CDR1 is MNHNS and CDR2 is SASEGT in the germline V gene. The V gene lost 2 bases and the J gene lost 10 bases, with 9 bases spanning the gap. The CDR3 sequence is 13 residues long. In nucleotides, the CDR3 is TGTGCCAGCAGTGAAATGACAGGCTCACCCCTCCACTTT. Amino acid sequence: CASSEMTGSPLHF.

This chain links TRBV19 with TRBJ2-1; D not resolved. In germline, CDR1 is LNHDA, CDR2 SQIVND (reference sequence). This CDR3 region has 15 residues. V shed 0 bases and J shed 4 bases, with 10 bases lying between them. As DNA, the CDR3 is TGTGCCAGTAGTATAGATCACGGGTTTTACAATGAGCAGTTCTTC. The encoded protein is CASSIDHGFYNEQFF. The full variable domain, its missing parts supplied by reference TRBV19 and TRBJ2-1, is DGGITQSPKYLFRKEGQNVTLSCEQNLNHDAMYWYRQDPGQGLRLIYYSQIVNDFQKGDIAEGYSVSREKKESFPLTVTSAQKNPTAFYLCASSIDHGFYNEQFFGPGTRLTVL.

The genes are TRBV13 and TRBJ2-2, with a tentative D call TRBD2 (7 bases). CDR3 length: 16 residues. CDR1 is PRHDT and CDR2 is FYEKMQ in the germline V gene (reference sequence). V dropped 5 bases and J dropped 3 bases, with 16 bases sitting between them. CDR3 in amino acids: CASSSGGAGHTGELFF. The CDR3, as DNA: TGTGCCAGCAGCAGTGGGGGGGCAGGGCACACCGGGGAGCTGTTTTTT.

The J gene is TRBJ1-1, the V gene TRBV7-3, with D possibly TRBD1 on 5 matching bases. V lost 3 bases, J lost 7 bases, and 18 bases lay in between. Per germline, CDR1 SGHTA and CDR2 FQGTGA. The CDR3 length is 15 residues. The CDR3: CASSFRLAGRDEAFF. The CDR3, as DNA: TGTGCCAGCAGCTTTCGGTTAGCGGGGCGAGATGAAGCTTTCTTT. The whole variable domain, filled in from reference TRBV7-3 and TRBJ1-1, reads GAGVSQTPSNKVTEKGKYVELRCDPISGHTALYWYRQSLGQGPEFLIYFQGTGAADDSGLPNDRFFAVRPEGSVSTLKIQRTERGDSAVYLCASSFRLAGRDEAFFGQGTRLTVV.

The rearrangement links TRBV19 to TRBJ1-1; no firm D call. V gave up 3 bases and J gave up 1 base, with 6 bases separating them. The CDR3 length is 13 residues. Germline CDR1 is LNHDA and CDR2 is SQIVND (reference sequence). CDR3 sequence: CASSMGENTEAFF. The DNA for the CDR3 is TGTGCCAGTAGTATGGGAGAGAACACTGAAGCTTTCTTT.

The chain recombines TRBV3-1 (or the pseudogene TRBV3-2) with TRBJ2-1, with 8 bases that match TRBD2. The CDR3 spans 15 residues. The germline CDR1 and CDR2 sequences are LGHDT and YNNKEL (reference sequence). With 3 bases clipped from V and 4 bases from J, the junction kept 5 bases outside the gene matches. The CDR3 sequence is CASSHPRGGYNEQFF. Here the CDR3 DNA reads TGTGCCAGCAGCCACCCCCGGGGGGGGTACAATGAGCAGTTCTTC.

This clone turned up a few times. This chain links TRBV28 with TRBJ2-1, with 15 bases fitting TRBD2. V dropped 3 bases and J dropped 0; count of bases not matched to a gene: 6. Germline lookup yields CDR1 MDHEN and CDR2 SYDVKM. This CDR3 has 19 residues. The CDR3 spells CASSFPGLAGGLSYNEQFF. CDR3 nucleotides: TGTGCCAGCAGTTTCCCGGGACTAGCGGGAGGCCTCTCCTACAATGAGCAGTTCTTC.

The V call is TRBV2, the J call TRBJ1-5; TRBD1 matches at 9 bases. Germline CDR1 reads SNHLY; CDR2 reads FYNNEI. V gave up 6 bases and J gave up 3 bases; unmatched junction bases: 6. The CDR3 runs to 15 residues. The CDR3 region has the DNA TGTGCCAGCAGCGAACAGGGGGCTGACAATCAGCCCCAGCATTTT. It is translated as CASSEQGADNQPQHF.

This rearrangement joins TRBV2 to TRBJ2-7; D gene ambiguous. CDR3 length: 11 residues. CDR1 is SNHLY and CDR2 is FYNNEI in the germline V gene. V lost 5 bases and J 2 bases, leaving 4 bases between the germline ends. This CDR3 reads CASSFTYEQYF. CDR3 DNA sequence: TGTGCCAGCAGTTTTACCTACGAGCAGTACTTC. The entire variable domain, with the rest obtained from reference TRBV2 and TRBJ2-7, is as follows: EPEVTQTPSHQVTQMGQEVILRCVPISNHLYFYWYRQILGQKVEFLVSFYNNEISEKSEIFDDQFSVERPDGSNFTLKIRSTKLEDSAMYFCASSFTYEQYFGPGTRLTVT.

This chain joins TRBV19 and TRBJ2-5; possible D gene TRBD1, 5 bases. Trimming pared 5 bases from V and 4 bases from J, leaving 11 bases between. The CDR3 is made up of 13 amino acids. CDR1 and CDR2 from the germline V gene are LNHDA and SQIVND (reference sequence). Written as DNA, the CDR3 is TGTGCCAGTAGTCCCGACAGAGGAGAGACCCAGTACTTC. Its protein product is CASSPDRGETQYF. The full variable domain, its missing parts supplied by reference TRBV19 and TRBJ2-5, is DGGITQSPKYLFRKEGQNVTLSCEQNLNHDAMYWYRQDPGQGLRLIYYSQIVNDFQKGDIAEGYSVSREKKESFPLTVTSAQKNPTAFYLCASSPDRGETQYFGPGTRLLVL.

In regard to this clone: Other DNA variants within this sample encode the same CDR3. V usage is TRBV18 and J usage is TRBJ2-5; weak D call: TRBD1 (6 bases). V was pared by 3 bases and J by 2 bases, with 7 bases between. Germline V gene sequence: CDR1 KGHSH, CDR2 LQKENI. The CDR3 contains 13 residues. CDR3 protein: CASSPGQQETQYF. The CDR3 bases are TGTGCCAGCTCACCCGGACAGCAAGAGACCCAGTACTTC.

This CDR3 is CASHAPGFSSYNSPLHF. The CDR3 coding sequence is TGTGCCAGCCACGCGCCGGGGTTTAGCTCCTATAATTCACCCCTCCACTTT. The chain couples TRBV18 to TRBJ1-6; no reliable D call. The CDR3 covers 17 residues. V lost 8 bases, J lost 0 bases, and 17 bases lay in between. From germline, CDR1 is KGHSH and CDR2 LQKENI.

The J gene is TRBJ1-1, the V gene TRBV6-2 or TRBV6-3; TRBD1 matches 8 bases. Trimming removed 5 bases from V and 6 bases from J; junction bases left unmatched: 5. The CDR3 has 13 amino acids. From germline, CDR1 is MNHEY and CDR2 SVGEGT. The CDR3 here is CASSRNRGAEAFF. The CDR3 nucleotides are TGTGCCAGCAGTCGCAACAGGGGGGCTGAAGCTTTCTTT.